One T cell receptor (beta chain) is described in this entry. These data are taken from a study of technical replicates of blood from several donors. Sequencing was performed with immunoSEQ multiplex PCR; in TCRdb, only in-frame clones are kept and a portion is missing. The sample has more than 90,000 clones, around 95% seen once. There are 18 residues in the CDR3. V lost 2 bases and J 0 bases, leaving 17 bases between the germline ends. From germline, CDR1 is SGHVS and CDR2 FQNEAQ. The rearrangement joins TRBV7-8 to TRBJ2-4, with D perhaps matching TRBD1 (6 bases). Sequencing used T cells isolated from PBMCs. The source is a human donor in good health. CDR3 amino acids: CASSLNPGASLAKNIQYF. The CDR3 DNA sequence: TGTGCCAGCAGCTTAAATCCAGGGGCGTCGCTAGCCAAAAACATTCAGTACTTC.